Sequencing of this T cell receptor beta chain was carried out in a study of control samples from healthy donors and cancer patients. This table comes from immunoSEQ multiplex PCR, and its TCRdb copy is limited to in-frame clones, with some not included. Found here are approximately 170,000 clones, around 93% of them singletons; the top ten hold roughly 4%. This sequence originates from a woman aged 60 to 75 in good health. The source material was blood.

The CDR3 coding sequence is TGTGCCAGTAGTATCAACAGGGTCTCTAGCAATCAGCCCCAGCATTTT. As protein: CASSINRVSSNQPQHF. This chain joins TRBV19 and TRBJ1-5; TRBD1 is a possible D gene (6 bases). V lost 3 bases to trimming and J lost 0 bases, with 12 bases between them. This CDR3 has 16 amino acids. The germline V gene has CDR1 LNHDA and CDR2 SQIVND (reference sequence).